These 15 T cell receptor beta chains originate from one sample sequenced in a study of blood T cell repertoires in COVID-19. Produced via immunoSEQ multiplex PCR; TCRdb's table is partial and in-frame only. The sample yields roughly 140,000 clones, around 80% seen once. The sequencing sample was made of PBMCs or T cells enriched from blood (not recorded which). Every receptor here comes from a woman between 18 and 29 years old who had been exposed to COVID-19.

This chain connects TRBV9 to TRBJ2-4; 9 nucleotides line up with TRBD2. Trimming took 0 bases from V and 3 from J; bases not matched to a gene: 4. The germline V gene has CDR1 SGDLS and CDR2 YYNGEE. The CDR3 length is 16 residues. The CDR3 loop reads CASSVVPSGDKNIQYF. In DNA, the CDR3 is TGTGCCAGCAGCGTAGTCCCTAGCGGGGACAAAAACATTCAGTACTTC.

This chain links TRBV6-5 with TRBJ1-1, with 7 positions matching TRBD1. The ends lost 6 bases at V and 6 bases at J; junction bases unmatched: 10. Germline loops: CDR1 MNHEY, CDR2 SVGAGI. This CDR3 is 14 amino acids long. CDR3 bases: TGTGCCAGCAGCAGACAGGGTTTAACCCCTGAAGCTTTCTTT. Amino acids: CASSRQGLTPEAFF.

This clone has only a few counts. Other DNA sequences within the sample encode an identical CDR3. The chain carries TRBV28 and TRBJ1-2, with D perhaps matching TRBD1 (5 bases). This CDR3 has 14 residues. V dropped 1 base and J dropped 2 bases, with 8 bases sitting between them. Germline CDR1 is MDHEN and CDR2 is SYDVKM. This CDR3 is CASSLLRGNYGYTF. In nucleotides, the CDR3 is TGTGCCAGCAGTTTATTAAGGGGAAACTATGGCTACACCTTC.

CDR3 sequence: CASSETGGLGTQYF. The CDR3 region has the DNA TGTGCCAGCAGTGAGACAGGGGGCTTGGGGACCCAGTACTTC. The J gene is TRBJ2-5, the V gene TRBV6-1; 10 bases map to TRBD1. This CDR3 has 14 amino acids. CDR1 and CDR2 (germline): MNHNS, SASEGT. Trimming cost V 3 bases and J 7 bases; bases outside gene matches: 5.

The chain is built from TRBV5-6 and TRBJ2-1; possibly TRBD1 for D (5 bases). V lost 0 bases and J 13 bases, leaving 11 bases between the germline ends. This CDR3 is 12 amino acids long. Per germline, CDR1 SGHDT and CDR2 YYEEEE. The CDR3 nucleotides read TGTGCCAGCAGCTTGGGGGGCGGTTACCAGTTCTTC. This gives the protein CASSLGGGYQFF.

The J gene is TRBJ1-1, the V gene TRBV5-1; D is possibly TRBD1 (6 bases). The CDR3 consists of 14 residues. V lost 7 bases and J 2 bases, leaving 15 bases between the germline ends. Germline lookup yields CDR1 SGHRS and CDR2 YFSETQ. The CDR3 reads CASCAGTPNTEAFF. CDR3 in DNA: TGCGCCAGCTGCGCCGGGACACCTAACACTGAAGCTTTCTTT.

This rearrangement joins TRBV3-1 (or the pseudogene TRBV3-2) to TRBJ2-2; TRBD2 agrees at 10 bases. This CDR3 region has 18 residues. Germline-derived CDR1 and CDR2 are LGHDT and YNNKEL (reference sequence). V lost 1 base, J lost 2 bases, and 7 bases stayed unmatched. CDR3 nucleotide sequence: TGTGCCAGCAGCCAAGTTGGACTAGCGGCCGTTAACACCGGGGAGCTGTTTTTT. Amino acid sequence: CASSQVGLAAVNTGELFF.

The chain has TRBV28 and TRBJ2-3; 7 bases line up with TRBD1. Germline lookup yields CDR1 MDHEN and CDR2 SYDVKM. The ends lost 5 bases at V and 0 bases at J; junction bases unmatched: 5. The CDR3 extends over 15 amino acids. The CDR3 region has the DNA TGTGCCAGCAGTGCCCCGGGACAGAGCACAGATACGCAGTATTTT. It encodes CASSAPGQSTDTQYF.

The V and J genes are TRBV7-2 and TRBJ1-1, with 7 bases aligning to TRBD1. Looked up from germline, CDR1 is SGHTA and CDR2 is FQGNSA. The V gene end was trimmed by 5 bases and the J gene end by 1 base; junction bases not matched to a gene: 7. The CDR3 loop spans 15 amino acids. CDR3 sequence reads: CASSPRTGWNTEAFF. In nucleotides, the CDR3 is TGTGCCAGCAGCCCTCGGACAGGATGGAACACTGAAGCTTTCTTT.

The J gene is TRBJ1-1, the V gene TRBV4-1, with a possible D match to TRBD1 (6 bases). Germline lookup yields CDR1 MGHRA and CDR2 YSYEKL. There are 13 residues in the CDR3. V shed 5 bases and J shed 3 bases, with 10 bases lying between them. The chain's CDR3 is CASSNYRDTEAFF. CDR3 DNA sequence: TGCGCCAGCAGCAACTACAGGGACACTGAAGCTTTCTTT.

This chain connects TRBV29-1 to TRBJ2-3; 8 bases line up with TRBD2. V lost 4 bases, J lost 3 bases, and 3 bases stayed unmatched. Germline assignment: CDR1 SQVTM and CDR2 ANQGSEA. The CDR3 contains 13 residues. The CDR3: CSVAGGRTDTQYF. The CDR3 coding sequence is TGCAGCGTTGCGGGAGGGCGTACAGATACGCAGTATTTT.

The gene calls are TRBV27 and TRBJ2-1, with 7 bases lining up with TRBD2. V was pared by 5 bases and J by 4 bases, with 5 bases of the junction left unmatched. There are 14 residues in the CDR3. The germline V gene has CDR1 MNHEY and CDR2 SMNVEV (reference sequence). CDR3 region: CASSVTSAYNEQFF. CDR3 nucleotides: TGTGCCAGCAGTGTTACTAGCGCGTACAATGAGCAGTTCTTC.

The chain uses TRBV25-1 and TRBJ1-5, with D uncertain. Germline values: CDR1 MGHDK, CDR2 SYGVNS. There are 12 residues in the CDR3. With 9 bases removed from V and 1 base from J, the gap between germline ends came to 7 bases. The CDR3 here is CASLSSNQPQHF. The DNA of the CDR3 is TGTGCCAGTCTCTCGAGCAATCAGCCCCAGCATTTT.

The V call is TRBV3-1 (or the pseudogene TRBV3-2), the J call TRBJ2-7; 7 bases match TRBD2. Per the germline V gene, CDR1 is LGHDT and CDR2 is YNNKEL (reference sequence). V was pared by 4 bases and J by 2 bases, with 5 bases of the junction left unmatched. The CDR3 spans 14 residues. CDR3 sequence (DNA): TGTGCCAGCAGCCTCCAGCGGGGTCCCTACGAGCAGTACTTC. Its translation: CASSLQRGPYEQYF.

The chain joins TRBV7-2 to TRBJ1-4; 7 bases fit TRBD1. Germline V gene sequence: CDR1 SGHTA, CDR2 FQGNSA. J lost 4 bases, V lost 6 bases, and 5 bases had no gene match. This CDR3 is 14 amino acids long. CDR3 residues: CASRYGTVNEKLFF. In nucleotides, the CDR3 is TGTGCCAGCAGATACGGGACAGTTAATGAAAAACTGTTTTTT. The full variable domain, its missing parts supplied by reference TRBV7-2 and TRBJ1-4, is GAGVSQSPSNKVTEKGKDVELRCDPISGHTALYWYRQSLGQGLEFLIYFQGNSAPDKSGLPSDRFSAERTGGSVSTLTIQRTQQEDSAVYLCASRYGTVNEKLFFGSGTQLSVL.